The TCR beta chain under discussion was sequenced for a study of CD8+CD57+ T cells in acquired aplastic anemia. Study-wide context: Sorted CD4+ and CD8+ cell DNA averaged around 3.3 ug.

Genomic DNA templated the TCR beta VDJ and CDR3 profiling. MiXCR was run by TCRdb on the reads, yielding one entry per CDR3 protein. The sample shows some 200,000 distinct CDR3 sequences, under 65% of them seen only once. This clonotype was picked up many times. The antigen is undetermined. Whole-study findings and limits: Patients versus controls showed no significant CD8+ Simpson's diversity difference. It was found that 25 to 35 CD8+ CDR3 sequences were shared between patients and controls.

The sequencing sample was made of sorted CD4+, CD8+, or CD8+CD57+ T cells (not recorded which) from PBMCs. This TCR was sampled from a human donor in good health.

The CDR3 bases are TGTGCCAGCAGCCAAGAGTGGGAGGGCCGGAGTGAGCAGTTCTTC. Translating it yields CASSQEWEGRSEQFF. The chain carries TRBV4-2 and TRBJ2-1, with 7 bases aligning to TRBD2. V lost 0 bases and J lost 9; bases outside the gene matches: 8. The CDR3 spans 15 residues. Germline values: CDR1 LGHNA, CDR2 YNFKEQ.